One and the same sample provided the 18 T cell receptor beta chains below, sequenced in a study of control samples from healthy donors and cancer patients. The assay was immunoSEQ multiplex PCR, and TCRdb's table has in-frame clones only and misses some. This table has roughly 120,000 clones, around 89% appearing once. The specimen sequenced was PBMCs. Source of these receptors: a woman aged 55-69 years with lung cancer.

This clone has a handful of counts. The sample holds other DNA sequences that translate to the same CDR3. The chain recombines TRBV29-1 with TRBJ2-5, with 7 bases identical to TRBD1. Germline CDR1 and CDR2: SQVTM and ANQGSEA. Trimming cost V 6 bases and J 1 base; bases outside gene matches: 5. The CDR3 extends over 13 amino acids. The DNA for the CDR3 is TGCAGCGTCGCGCACAGGGGCCAAGAGACCCAGTACTTC. Translating it yields CSVAHRGQETQYF. The full variable domain, completed using reference TRBV29-1 and TRBJ2-5, is SAVISQKPSRDICQRGTSLTIQCQVDSQVTMMFWYRQQPGQSLTLIATANQGSEATYESGFVIDKFPISRPNLTFSTLTVSNMSPEDSSIYLCSVAHRGQETQYFGPGTRLLVL.

The V gene is TRBV5-4, the J gene TRBJ2-3, with D perhaps given as TRBD1 or TRBD2 (5 bases each). V was trimmed by 0 bases and J by 2 bases, leaving 7 bases between them. Germline loops: CDR1 SGHNT, CDR2 YYREEE (reference sequence). CDR3 length: 14 residues. The CDR3 is CASSLGGFTDTQYF. The CDR3 DNA reads TGTGCCAGCAGCTTGGGGGGGTTCACAGATACGCAGTATTTT.

This chain joins TRBV5-1 and TRBJ2-2, with D possibly matching TRBD2 (5 bases). The CDR3 totals 15 residues. Germline V CDR1 and CDR2: SGHRS, YFSETQ. Trimming left V 4 bases short and J 2 bases short, with 12 bases between. The CDR3 DNA reads as TGCGCCAGCAGCCCTCGGGGAATCAACACCGGGGAGCTGTTTTTT. This translates into CASSPRGINTGELFF.

DNA of the CDR3: TGTGCCAGCAGCGCTATGACAGGGGGCAGAAACACCATATATTTT. This sequence encodes CASSAMTGGRNTIYF. The chain joins TRBV5-4 to TRBJ1-3; 10 bases align to TRBD1. The CDR3 is 15 residues long. Germline V gene data show CDR1 as SGHNT and CDR2 as YYREEE (reference sequence). The junction had 6 bases not matched to a gene; V was cut back by 4 bases and J by 5 bases.

DNA of the CDR3: TGTGCCAGCAGGGGGACAGGGACGAACACTGAAGCTTTCTTT. This codes for CASRGTGTNTEAFF. The chain carries TRBV6-6 and TRBJ1-1; TRBD1 agrees at 9 bases. V gave up 6 bases and J gave up 1 base; unmatched junction bases: 3. This CDR3 spans 14 amino acids. Germline V gives CDR1 MNHNY, CDR2 SVGAGI (reference sequence).

This clone occurred a few times. The V call is TRBV19, the J call TRBJ2-1; 7 nucleotides match TRBD1. CDR1 and CDR2 from the germline V gene are LNHDA and SQIVND (reference sequence). V dropped 5 bases and J dropped 7; count of bases not matched to a gene: 5. The CDR3 spans 13 residues. The CDR3 nucleotides are TGTGCCAGTAGTGAGGACAGGAGAAATGAGCAGTTCTTC. Encoded protein: CASSEDRRNEQFF. Based on the CDR3 plus reference TRBV19 and TRBJ2-1, the full variable domain is DGGITQSPKYLFRKEGQNVTLSCEQNLNHDAMYWYRQDPGQGLRLIYYSQIVNDFQKGDIAEGYSVSREKKESFPLTVTSAQKNPTAFYLCASSEDRRNEQFFGPGTRLTVL.

The chain uses TRBV11-2 and TRBJ1-4; D gene unclear. Germline V gives CDR1 SGHAT, CDR2 FQNNGV. V dropped 1 base and J dropped 8 bases, with 17 bases sitting between them. This CDR3 spans 16 amino acids. The CDR3 DNA reads TGTGCCAGCAGCTTAGTGGGATATTCATCCCGAGAAAAACTGTTTTTT. Amino acids: CASSLVGYSSREKLFF.

Concerning this clone: This CDR3 is also generated by other DNA sequences in the sample. The chain has TRBV7-2 and TRBJ2-7; D perhaps matches TRBD2 (6 bases). CDR3 length: 14 amino acids. With 2 bases removed from V and 2 bases from J, the gap between germline ends came to 10 bases. Germline V gene data show CDR1 as SGHTA and CDR2 as FQGNSA. The CDR3 bases are TGTGCCAGCAGCTTATCGGGCGGGGCCTACGAGCAGTACTTC. Translation: CASSLSGGAYEQYF.

This chain links TRBV5-1 with TRBJ1-6, with 7 bases fitting TRBD1. In germline, CDR1 is SGHRS, CDR2 YFSETQ. The CDR3 runs to 14 residues. After removal of 3 bases from V and 7 bases from J, the junction contained 4 bases not matched to a gene. This CDR3 reads CASSSARGNSPLHF. The CDR3 DNA follows: TGCGCCAGCAGCTCGGCCAGGGGGAATTCACCCCTCCACTTT. The whole variable domain, remainder taken from reference TRBV5-1 and TRBJ1-6, is KAGVTQTPRYLIKTRGQQVTLSCSPISGHRSVSWYQQTPGQGLQFLFEYFSETQRNKGNFPGRFSGRQFSNSRSEMNVSTLELGDSALYLCASSSARGNSPLHFGNGTRLTVT.

The chain carries TRBV7-6 and TRBJ1-1; TRBD1 agrees at 7 bases. The CDR3 is made up of 15 amino acids. The V and J ends lost 3 bases and 0 bases, in that order; junction bases with no gene match: 4. Germline values: CDR1 SGHVS, CDR2 FNYEAQ. CDR3 region: CASSFQGGMNTEAFF. CDR3 bases: TGTGCCAGCAGCTTCCAGGGGGGTATGAACACTGAAGCTTTCTTT.

The chain has TRBV6-5 and TRBJ1-1; a possible D gene is TRBD1 (6 bases). Germline V gene data show CDR1 as MNHEY and CDR2 as SVGAGI. Deletions cut 5 bases from V and 1 base from J, with 14 bases between. CDR3 length: 15 amino acids. Here the CDR3 DNA reads TGTGCCAGCAGTCCCCCAGGGGCTGAGAACACTGAAGCTTTCTTT. Protein product: CASSPPGAENTEAFF.

The chain recombines TRBV18 with TRBJ1-1; TRBD1 matches at 9 bases. J lost 4 bases, V lost 3 bases, and 9 bases had no gene match. Germline V gene sequence: CDR1 KGHSH, CDR2 LQKENI. The CDR3 length is 16 residues. The CDR3 reads CASSPGTGRGFTEAFF. CDR3 bases: TGTGCCAGCTCACCCGGGACAGGGAGAGGATTCACTGAAGCTTTCTTT. Combining the CDR3 with reference TRBV18 and TRBJ1-1 gives the whole variable domain NAGVMQNPRHLVRRRGQEARLRCSPMKGHSHVYWYRQLPEEGLKFMVYLQKENIIDESGMPKERFSAEFPKEGPSILRIQQVVRGDSAAYFCASSPGTGRGFTEAFFGQGTRLTVV.

Written as DNA, the CDR3 is TGTGCCAGCAGCTCATCGCAAAGGACAGAGTACGAACCGCGGGAGACCCAGTACTTC. It translates to CASSSSQRTEYEPRETQYF. V gene TRBV5-4 combines with J gene TRBJ2-5; perhaps TRBD1 as D (6 bases). V was trimmed by 3 bases and J by 5 bases, leaving 29 bases between them. This CDR3 has 19 residues. Germline CDR1 is SGHNT and CDR2 is YYREEE (reference sequence).

V usage is TRBV5-4 and J usage is TRBJ1-1; TRBD1 matches at 7 bases. Germline V gives CDR1 SGHNT, CDR2 YYREEE (reference sequence). This CDR3 is 15 amino acids long. With V trimmed by 4 bases and J by 0 bases, 6 bases remained unmatched. CDR3 coding DNA: TGTGCCAGCAGCATTCAACAGGGGATGAACACTGAAGCTTTCTTT. Translating it yields CASSIQQGMNTEAFF.

The genes are TRBV10-3 and TRBJ1-2; a possible D gene is TRBD1 (5 bases). Germline V CDR1 and CDR2: ENHRY, SYGVKD. This CDR3 is 15 amino acids long. Trimming removed 4 bases at V and 4 bases at J, with 16 bases between. CDR3: CAISGPGVGRYGYTF. The CDR3 DNA reads as TGTGCCATCAGTGGGCCTGGAGTGGGGCGCTATGGCTACACCTTC.

The chain uses TRBV5-1 and TRBJ1-2; unclear D gene. V lost 4 bases to trimming and J lost 4 bases, with 11 bases between them. Per the germline V gene, CDR1 is SGHRS and CDR2 is YFSETQ. This CDR3 spans 13 amino acids. The CDR3 is CASSPGESYGYTF. The CDR3 nucleotides read TGCGCCAGCAGCCCAGGAGAGAGCTATGGCTACACCTTC. Full variable domain (outside the CDR3, taken from reference TRBV5-1 and TRBJ1-2): KAGVTQTPRYLIKTRGQQVTLSCSPISGHRSVSWYQQTPGQGLQFLFEYFSETQRNKGNFPGRFSGRQFSNSRSEMNVSTLELGDSALYLCASSPGESYGYTFGSGTRLTVV.

The V call is TRBV19, the J call TRBJ1-1; D gene uncertain. The CDR3 sequence is 11 residues long. Germline CDR1 LNHDA, CDR2 SQIVND (reference sequence). The germline V and J ends were trimmed by 10 bases and 2 bases, with 8 bases remaining between them. CDR3 in DNA: TGTGCCACCGAGCATAACACTGAAGCTTTCTTT. Translation: CATEHNTEAFF.

V is TRBV6-5 and J is TRBJ1-1, with D possibly being TRBD1 (6 bases). Germline lookup yields CDR1 MNHEY and CDR2 SVGAGI. CDR3 length: 12 residues. V was pared by 8 bases and J by 4 bases, with 11 bases between. The CDR3 loop reads CASFGGGTEAFF. The CDR3 DNA reads TGTGCCAGCTTCGGAGGGGGCACTGAAGCTTTCTTT.